What follows are 18 T cell receptor beta chains derived from one specimen sequenced in a study of shared clonotypes between healthy human individuals (dated by TCRdb to about 2020). For the CD8 naive samples, CD45RO-negative cells were positively selected for CCR7, yielding a CD45RA+CCR7+ population from which TemRA cells were excluded. Library construction relied on the immunoSEQ multiplex PCR assay. TCRdb took this table from immuneACCESS and kept in-frame rearrangements with V and J called. Such tables lack part of the clones; where checked against another copy, unresolved V genes explain under half of the gap, and the rest is unexplained. In this sample the table shows some 740,000 clones, 90% to 95% of which occur a single time. The ten largest clones add up to 20% to 30% of the sample. Sequenced material: naive CD8+ T cells sorted from blood. Interpreted using the paper, the cell subset or site label stands for: CD45RA+CCR7+. All receptors come from a man aged 25 to 45 in good health.

The CDR3 loop is CASSQGSWQGVHEQYF. CDR3 DNA: TGTGCCAGCAGCCAAGGTTCTTGGCAGGGTGTCCACGAGCAGTACTTC. The V and J genes are TRBV14 and TRBJ2-7, with TRBD1 as a possible D gene (5 bases). CDR1 is SGHDN and CDR2 is FVKESK in the germline V gene. The V end lost 1 base, the J end lost 5 bases, and 18 bases lay between the germline ends. The CDR3 consists of 16 residues.

The rearrangement uses TRBV2 and TRBJ1-1; tentative D call: TRBD1 (5 bases). CDR3 length: 15 amino acids. CDR1 is SNHLY and CDR2 is FYNNEI in the germline V gene. V gave up 3 bases and J gave up 1 base, with 12 bases separating them. This CDR3 is CASSEVGASNTEAFF. The CDR3 coding sequence is TGTGCCAGCAGTGAGGTCGGGGCTTCGAACACTGAAGCTTTCTTT.

The CDR3 loop is CASSSMKDRGLNQETQYF. In DNA form, the CDR3 reads TGTGCCAGCAGCTCTATGAAAGACAGGGGTCTGAACCAAGAGACCCAGTACTTC. The chain joins TRBV13 to TRBJ2-5, with TRBD1 identical over 8 bases. The germline gives CDR1 PRHDT, CDR2 FYEKMQ (reference sequence). Trimming took 4 bases from V and 0 from J; bases not matched to a gene: 13. This CDR3 has 18 amino acids.

The chain couples TRBV7-9 to TRBJ1-2; D is ambiguous. V was shortened by 5 bases and J by 4 bases, with 26 bases between the two germline ends. The CDR3 contains 18 residues. Germline V gene sequence: CDR1 SEHNR, CDR2 FQNEAQ (reference sequence). The CDR3 is CASSEDQSTAKAGYGYTF. CDR3 nucleotide sequence: TGTGCCAGCAGCGAAGACCAATCGACGGCAAAGGCGGGCTATGGCTACACCTTC. Full variable domain (remainder filled in from reference TRBV7-9 and TRBJ1-2): DTGVSQNPRHKITKRGQNVTFRCDPISEHNRLYWYRQTLGQGPEFLTYFQNEAQLEKSRLLSDRFSAERPKGSFSTLEIQRTEQGDSAMYLCASSEDQSTAKAGYGYTFGSGTRLTVV.

In its sample, this clone was seen once. The chain links TRBV13 to TRBJ2-2, with TRBD2 matching over 7 bases. The length of the CDR3 is 16 residues. Germline V lookup: CDR1 PRHDT, CDR2 FYEKMQ (reference sequence). Losses at the gene ends were 3 bases for V and 2 bases for J; bases not matched to a gene: 6. The CDR3 is CASSFETSRNTGELFF. The CDR3 DNA is TGTGCCAGCAGCTTCGAGACTAGCCGAAACACCGGGGAGCTGTTTTTT.

The chain is built from TRBV5-1 and TRBJ2-1, with 10 bases fitting TRBD1. Germline lookup yields CDR1 SGHRS and CDR2 YFSETQ. The CDR3 totals 16 residues. J gave up 7 bases and V 4 bases, and 11 bases lay outside the gene matches. CDR3 protein: CASSPRDRGLTNEQFF. In DNA, the CDR3 is TGCGCCAGCAGCCCTCGGGACAGGGGACTGACGAATGAGCAGTTCTTC.

V usage is TRBV15 and J usage is TRBJ2-7, with 7 bases identical to TRBD2. V shed 0 bases and J 4 bases; nucleotides not matched to a gene: 9. Germline values: CDR1 LNHNV, CDR2 YYDKDF (reference sequence). The CDR3 totals 16 residues. DNA of the CDR3: TGTGCCACCAGCAGAGATTTTGGCGGGAGTCGGTACGAGCAGTACTTC. Encoded protein: CATSRDFGGSRYEQYF.

This chain joins TRBV27 and TRBJ2-3, with 13 bases fitting TRBD2. This CDR3 region has 15 residues. V was clipped by 5 bases and J by 5 bases; unmatched bases: 4. The V gene's germline CDR1 is MNHEY and CDR2 SMNVEV (reference sequence). The CDR3 DNA reads as TGTGCCAGCAGTCAAAGACTAGCGGGAGGAGATACGCAGTATTTT. This translates into CASSQRLAGGDTQYF.

V gene TRBV7-6 combines with J gene TRBJ2-2; 7 bases fit TRBD2. The CDR3 length is 16 residues. From germline, CDR1 is SGHVS and CDR2 FNYEAQ. With 4 bases clipped from V and 4 bases from J, the junction kept 9 bases outside the gene matches. CDR3 residues: CASSWAAGEGTGELFF. CDR3 DNA sequence: TGTGCCAGCAGCTGGGCGGCGGGAGAGGGCACCGGGGAGCTGTTTTTT.

This clone was recorded only once. This chain links TRBV27 with TRBJ1-5, with a tentative D call TRBD1 (5 bases). V was cut by 2 bases and J by 4 bases, with 15 bases left in between. The germline gives CDR1 MNHEY, CDR2 SMNVEV (reference sequence). The CDR3 contains 16 residues. In DNA, the CDR3 is TGTGCCAGCAGTTTAAATCCAGGGCTGGGGAATCAGCCCCAGCATTTT. Its protein is CASSLNPGLGNQPQHF.

This sequence joins TRBV7-8 and TRBJ2-7; TRBD2 matches at 10 bases. CDR3 length: 13 amino acids. J lost 2 bases, V lost 6 bases, and 1 base had no gene match. CDR1 and CDR2 from the germline V gene are SGHVS and FQNEAQ. The CDR3 region has the DNA TGTGCCAGCAGTCTAGCGGGAGCCTACGAGCAGTACTTC. Protein product: CASSLAGAYEQYF.

J is TRBJ1-1 and V is TRBV11-2; maybe TRBD1 (5 bases). CDR3 size: 15 residues. V was shortened by 1 base and J by 1 base, with 10 bases between the two germline ends. Germline V gene lookup returns CDR1 SGHAT and CDR2 FQNNGV. The CDR3 is CASSLGRTQNTEAFF. In nucleotides, the CDR3 is TGTGCCAGCAGCTTAGGTCGGACACAGAACACTGAAGCTTTCTTT.

The chain is built from TRBV5-6 and TRBJ2-7; tentative D call: TRBD1 (6 bases). CDR1 is SGHDT, CDR2 YYEEEE, per germline. V lost 2 bases and J lost 7, with 10 bases in between. The CDR3 has 12 amino acids. The CDR3, as DNA: TGTGCCAGCAGCTTTCGAGGGACAGAGCAGTACTTC. This sequence encodes CASSFRGTEQYF. Supplemented by reference TRBV5-6 and TRBJ2-7, the full variable domain reads DAGVTQSPTHLIKTRGQQVTLRCSPKSGHDTVSWYQQALGQGPQFIFQYYEEEERQRGNFPDRFSGHQFPNYSSELNVNALLLGDSALYLCASSFRGTEQYFGPGTRLTVT.

This chain uses TRBV9 with TRBJ2-7; 14 bases match TRBD2. Trimming took 4 bases from V and 3 from J; bases not matched to a gene: 18. The germline V gene has CDR1 SGDLS and CDR2 YYNGEE. The CDR3 length is 20 residues. The CDR3 loop reads CASSQLPTPGLAGAFYEQYF. The CDR3 coding sequence is TGTGCCAGCAGCCAATTACCCACTCCGGGACTAGCGGGAGCATTCTACGAGCAGTACTTC.

The chain uses TRBV9 and TRBJ2-2; 7 bases match TRBD1. This CDR3 spans 14 amino acids. The V segment lost 3 bases and the J segment 6 bases; nucleotides outside the gene matches: 5. Germline values: CDR1 SGDLS, CDR2 YYNGEE. The CDR3 loop is CASSDSQGSGELFF. DNA of the CDR3: TGTGCCAGCAGCGATTCACAGGGGTCCGGGGAGCTGTTTTTT.

This clone has a handful of counts. V and J are TRBV5-1 and TRBJ2-7; D is uncertain. CDR3 size: 14 residues. CDR1 and CDR2 from the germline V gene are SGHRS and YFSETQ. V was pared by 2 bases and J by 2 bases, with 11 bases between. CDR3 DNA: TGCGCCAGCAGCTTCATAGGGTTGACCTACGAGCAGTACTTC. It is translated as CASSFIGLTYEQYF.

The chain carries TRBV6-5 and TRBJ1-2; possibly TRBD1 for D (5 bases). The length of the CDR3 is 14 residues. The germline V gene encodes CDR1 MNHEY and CDR2 SVGAGI. Trimming left V 5 bases short and J 4 bases short, with 14 bases between. Written as DNA, the CDR3 is TGTGCCAGCAGTAGATCGACAGACCTCTATGGCTACACCTTC. Protein: CASSRSTDLYGYTF.

The rearrangement uses TRBV11-2 and TRBJ1-2; no firm D call. The V end lost 0 bases, the J end lost 4 bases, and 9 bases lay between the germline ends. CDR3 length: 14 residues. Germline CDR1 reads SGHAT; CDR2 reads FQNNGV. The CDR3 is CASSLDAGSYGYTF. CDR3 in DNA: TGTGCCAGCAGCTTAGATGCCGGGTCCTATGGCTACACCTTC. The full variable domain, completed using reference TRBV11-2 and TRBJ1-2, is EAGVAQSPRYKIIEKRQSVAFWCNPISGHATLYWYQQILGQGPKLLIQFQNNGVVDDSQLPKDRFSAERLKGVDSTLKIQPAKLEDSAVYLCASSLDAGSYGYTFGSGTRLTVV.